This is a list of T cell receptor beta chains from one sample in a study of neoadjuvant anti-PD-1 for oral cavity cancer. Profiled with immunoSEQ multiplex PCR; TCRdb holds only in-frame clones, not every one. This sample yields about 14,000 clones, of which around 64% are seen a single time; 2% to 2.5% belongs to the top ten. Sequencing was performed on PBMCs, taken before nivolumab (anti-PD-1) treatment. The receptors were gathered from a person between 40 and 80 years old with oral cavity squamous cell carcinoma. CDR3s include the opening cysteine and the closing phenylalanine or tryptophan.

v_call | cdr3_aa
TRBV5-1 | CASSPHNEQFF
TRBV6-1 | CASSEERTPYNEQFF
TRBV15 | CATSRGISDRSSNYGYTF
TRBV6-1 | CASSEAQVRLALRETQYF
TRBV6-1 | CASGYLGAYGYTF
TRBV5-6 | CASSAGLPETQYF
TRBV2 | CASSGRLGAETQYF
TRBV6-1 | CASSPLAGAQETQYF
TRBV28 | CASSFLARDTQYF
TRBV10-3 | CAISDIDSNQPQHF
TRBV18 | CASSPGVQETQYF
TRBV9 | CASSVTDTNEKLFF
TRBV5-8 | CASSQQGYEQYF
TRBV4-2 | CASSPIRDGNQPQHF
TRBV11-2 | CASSLRDRNNEKLFF
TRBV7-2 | CASSLSGSGNQPQHF
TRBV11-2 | CASSLVQGGTGELFF
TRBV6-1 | CASRRDILKQPQHF